This TCR beta chain was identified during a study of T cell responses to AZD1222 COVID-19 vaccine. Study findings and constraints: Only after the peak T cell response were repertoires sampled. White British ancestry dominated among donors, who included more females, and clonal diversity was possibly underestimated. The study reported that nearly half of spike-specific TCRs target unmutated variant regions.

The table came from immunoSEQ multiplex PCR; TCRdb's copy has only in-frame clones and leaves some out. Of 150,000 to 200,000 clones in the sample, 85% to 90% were seen once. This clone was recorded only once. What it binds is unknown. The CDR3 consists of 11 residues. CDR1 and CDR2 (germline): KGHSH, LQKENI. Trimming took 5 bases from V and 4 from J, leaving 6 bases between them. V is TRBV18 and J is TRBJ2-7; D gene unclear. The specimen was peripheral blood, collected 28 days after the second AZD1222 dose. The clonotype originates from an adult who received the AZD1222 COVID-19 vaccine. CDR3 nucleotide sequence: TGTGCCAGCTCAGCGTCATACGAGCAGTACTTC. Translating it yields CASSASYEQYF.